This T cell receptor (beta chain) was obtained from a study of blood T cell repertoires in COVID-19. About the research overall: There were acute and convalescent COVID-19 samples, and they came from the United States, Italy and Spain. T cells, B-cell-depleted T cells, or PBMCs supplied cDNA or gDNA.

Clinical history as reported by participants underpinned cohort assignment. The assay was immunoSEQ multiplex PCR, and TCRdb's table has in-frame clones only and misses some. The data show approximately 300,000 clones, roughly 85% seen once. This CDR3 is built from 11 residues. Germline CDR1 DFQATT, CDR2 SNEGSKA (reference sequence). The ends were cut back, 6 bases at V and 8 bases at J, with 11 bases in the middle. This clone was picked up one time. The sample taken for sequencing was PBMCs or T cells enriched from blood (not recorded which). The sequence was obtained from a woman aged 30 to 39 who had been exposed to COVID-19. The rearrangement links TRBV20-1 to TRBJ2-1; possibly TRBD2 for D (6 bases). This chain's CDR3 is CSAILAYEQFF. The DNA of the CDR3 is TGCAGTGCAATACTAGCTTATGAGCAGTTCTTC.